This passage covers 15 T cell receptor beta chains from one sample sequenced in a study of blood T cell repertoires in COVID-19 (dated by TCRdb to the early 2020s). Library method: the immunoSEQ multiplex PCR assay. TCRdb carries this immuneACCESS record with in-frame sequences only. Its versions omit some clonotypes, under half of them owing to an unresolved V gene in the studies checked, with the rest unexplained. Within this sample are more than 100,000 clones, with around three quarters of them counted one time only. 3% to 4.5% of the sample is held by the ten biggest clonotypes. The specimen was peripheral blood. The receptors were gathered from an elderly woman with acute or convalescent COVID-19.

CDR3 in DNA: TGCGCCAGCAGCCCGACCCCAGGGTCCTCTGGGGCCAACGTCCTGACTTTC. Amino acid sequence: CASSPTPGSSGANVLTF. The chain is built from TRBV5-1 and TRBJ2-6, with D possibly TRBD1 on 5 matching bases. The germline V gene encodes CDR1 SGHRS and CDR2 YFSETQ. The CDR3 sequence is 17 residues long. Trimming stripped 4 bases from V and 0 bases from J, with 14 bases between.

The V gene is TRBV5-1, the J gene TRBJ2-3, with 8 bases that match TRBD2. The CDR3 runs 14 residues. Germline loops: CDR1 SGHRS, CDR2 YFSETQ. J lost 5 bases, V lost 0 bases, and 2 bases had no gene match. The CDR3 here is CASSLAGGQDTQYF. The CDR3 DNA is TGCGCCAGCAGCTTGGCGGGGGGGCAAGATACGCAGTATTTT.

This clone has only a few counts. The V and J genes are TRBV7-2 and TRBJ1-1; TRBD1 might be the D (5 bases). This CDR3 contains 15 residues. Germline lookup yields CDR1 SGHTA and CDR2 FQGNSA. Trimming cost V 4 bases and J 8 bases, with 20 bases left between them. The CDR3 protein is CASSSGGMRRREAFF. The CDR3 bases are TGTGCCAGCAGCTCGGGGGGGATGAGGAGAAGAGAAGCTTTCTTT.

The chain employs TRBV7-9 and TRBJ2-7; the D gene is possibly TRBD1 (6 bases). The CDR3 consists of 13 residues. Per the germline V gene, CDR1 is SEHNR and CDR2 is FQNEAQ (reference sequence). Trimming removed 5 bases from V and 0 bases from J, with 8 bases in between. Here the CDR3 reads CASSRTASYEQYF. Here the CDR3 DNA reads TGTGCCAGCAGCCGGACAGCCTCCTACGAGCAGTACTTC.

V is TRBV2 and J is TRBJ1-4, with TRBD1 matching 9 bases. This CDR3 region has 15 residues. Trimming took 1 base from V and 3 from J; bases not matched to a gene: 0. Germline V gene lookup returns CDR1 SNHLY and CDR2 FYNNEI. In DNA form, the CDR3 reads TGTGCCAGCAGTGAAGGGGACAGGGCTAATGAAAAACTGTTTTTT. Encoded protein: CASSEGDRANEKLFF.

Here the CDR3 reads CASSYRGNQPQHF. The CDR3, as DNA: TGTGCCAGCAGTTATAGAGGGAATCAGCCCCAGCATTTT. This chain links TRBV6-5 with TRBJ1-5, with D uncertain. Trimming cost V 3 bases and J 4 bases, with 7 bases left between them. The CDR3 is 13 residues long. Looked up from germline, CDR1 is MNHEY and CDR2 is SVGAGI.

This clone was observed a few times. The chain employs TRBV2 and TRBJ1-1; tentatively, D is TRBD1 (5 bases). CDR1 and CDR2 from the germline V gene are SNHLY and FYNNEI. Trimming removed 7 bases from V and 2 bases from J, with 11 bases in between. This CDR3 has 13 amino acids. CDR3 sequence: CASKQEFNTEAFF. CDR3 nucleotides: TGTGCCAGCAAACAGGAATTTAACACTGAAGCTTTCTTT.

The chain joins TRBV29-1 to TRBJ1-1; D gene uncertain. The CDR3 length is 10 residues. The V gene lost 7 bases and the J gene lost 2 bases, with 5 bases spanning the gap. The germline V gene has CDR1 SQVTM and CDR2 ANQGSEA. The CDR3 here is CSAQNTEAFF. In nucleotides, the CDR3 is TGCAGCGCCCAAAACACTGAAGCTTTCTTT.

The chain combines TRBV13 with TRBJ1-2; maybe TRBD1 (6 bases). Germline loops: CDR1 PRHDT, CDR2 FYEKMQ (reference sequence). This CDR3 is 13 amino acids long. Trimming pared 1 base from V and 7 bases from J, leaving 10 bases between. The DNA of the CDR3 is TGTGCCAGCAGCTTAGCACAGGGCGGTGGCTACACCTTC. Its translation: CASSLAQGGGYTF.

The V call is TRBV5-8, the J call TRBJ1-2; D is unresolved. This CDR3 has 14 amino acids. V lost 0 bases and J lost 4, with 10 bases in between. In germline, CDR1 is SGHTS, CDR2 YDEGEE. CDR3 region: CASSLAGSSYGYTF. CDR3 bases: TGTGCCAGCAGCTTGGCCGGTTCTAGCTATGGCTACACCTTC.

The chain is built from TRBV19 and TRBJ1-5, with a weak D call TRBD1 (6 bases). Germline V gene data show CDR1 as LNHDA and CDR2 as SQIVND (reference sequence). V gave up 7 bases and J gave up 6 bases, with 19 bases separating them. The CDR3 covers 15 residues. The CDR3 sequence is CASKQGRQESQPQHF. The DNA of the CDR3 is TGTGCCAGTAAACAGGGCCGGCAGGAGAGTCAGCCCCAGCATTTT.

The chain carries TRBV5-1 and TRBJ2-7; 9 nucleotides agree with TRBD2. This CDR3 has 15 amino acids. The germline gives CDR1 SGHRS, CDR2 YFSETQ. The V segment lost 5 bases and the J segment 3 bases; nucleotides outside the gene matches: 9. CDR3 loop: CASSLNLAGYYEQYF. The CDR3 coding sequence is TGCGCCAGCAGTCTGAACCTAGCGGGATACTACGAGCAGTACTTC.

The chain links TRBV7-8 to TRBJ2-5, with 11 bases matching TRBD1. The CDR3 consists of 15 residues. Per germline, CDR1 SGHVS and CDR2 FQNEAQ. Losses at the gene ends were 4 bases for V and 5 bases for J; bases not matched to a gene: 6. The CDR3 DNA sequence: TGTGCCAGCAGCTGGGGACAGGGGGTCGGGGAGACCCAGTACTTC. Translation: CASSWGQGVGETQYF.

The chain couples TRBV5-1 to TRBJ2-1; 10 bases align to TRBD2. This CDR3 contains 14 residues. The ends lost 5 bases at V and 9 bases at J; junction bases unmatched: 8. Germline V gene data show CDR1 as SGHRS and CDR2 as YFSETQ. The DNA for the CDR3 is TGCGCCAGCAGTACCGGGACTAGCGTACCTGAGCAGTTCTTC. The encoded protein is CASSTGTSVPEQFF.

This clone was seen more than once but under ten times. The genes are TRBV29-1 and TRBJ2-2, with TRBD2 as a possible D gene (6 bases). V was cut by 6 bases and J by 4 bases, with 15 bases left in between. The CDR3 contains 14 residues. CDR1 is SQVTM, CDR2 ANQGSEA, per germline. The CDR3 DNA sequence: TGCAGCGTCCTCCCGGGACTTTTCACCGGGGAGCTGTTTTTT. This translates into CSVLPGLFTGELFF.